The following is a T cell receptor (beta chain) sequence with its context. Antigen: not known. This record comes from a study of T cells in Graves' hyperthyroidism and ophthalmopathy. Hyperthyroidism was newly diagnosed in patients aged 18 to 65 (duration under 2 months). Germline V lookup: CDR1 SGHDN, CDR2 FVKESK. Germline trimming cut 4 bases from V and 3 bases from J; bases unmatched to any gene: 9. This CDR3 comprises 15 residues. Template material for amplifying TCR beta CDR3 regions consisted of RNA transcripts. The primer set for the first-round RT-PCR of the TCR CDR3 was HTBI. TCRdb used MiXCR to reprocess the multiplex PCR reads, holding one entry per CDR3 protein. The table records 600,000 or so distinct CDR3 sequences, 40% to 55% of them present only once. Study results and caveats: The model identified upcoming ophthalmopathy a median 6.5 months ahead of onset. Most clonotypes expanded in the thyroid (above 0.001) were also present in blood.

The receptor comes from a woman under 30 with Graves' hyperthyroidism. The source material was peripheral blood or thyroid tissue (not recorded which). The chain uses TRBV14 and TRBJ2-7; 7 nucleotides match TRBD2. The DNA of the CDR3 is TGTGCCAGCAGCCGGGTTCCGGGGGGTGGCTACGAGCAGTACTTC. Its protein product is CASSRVPGGGYEQYF. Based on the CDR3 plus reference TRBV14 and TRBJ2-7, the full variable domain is EAGVTQFPSHSVIEKGQTVTLRCDPISGHDNLYWYRRVMGKEIKFLLHFVKESKQDESGMPNNRFLAERTGGTYSTLKVQPAELEDSGVYFCASSRVPGGGYEQYFGPGTRLTVT.